This TCR beta chain appears in the sequencing data of a study of blood T cell repertoires in COVID-19. Study-level background: The study drew acute and convalescent COVID-19 samples from the United States, Italy and Spain.

Authors' processing steps: Estimation of nucleated cell counts was performed using reference gene primer amplification. Profiling relied on immunoSEQ multiplex PCR, and the TCRdb table lists in-frame clones only, not all of them. V and J calls plus clone size are reproduced from that table; the DNA served to infer D and trimming. The sample holds about 190,000 clones; roughly four fifths are singletons and the top ten take roughly 12%. V was clipped by 7 bases and J by 6 bases; unmatched bases: 18. Germline V gives CDR1 LNHDA, CDR2 SQIVND (reference sequence). The CDR3 is 17 amino acids. V gene TRBV19 combines with J gene TRBJ1-2, with 9 bases matching TRBD1. The clonotype was recovered from a woman aged 50 to 65 with acute or convalescent COVID-19. The specimen sequenced was peripheral blood. The CDR3 sequence is CASTRGGGTGRSDGYTF. CDR3 nucleotides: TGTGCCAGTACCCGGGGAGGTGGGACAGGGAGGAGCGATGGCTACACCTTC. Full variable domain (remainder filled in from reference TRBV19 and TRBJ1-2): DGGITQSPKYLFRKEGQNVTLSCEQNLNHDAMYWYRQDPGQGLRLIYYSQIVNDFQKGDIAEGYSVSREKKESFPLTVTSAQKNPTAFYLCASTRGGGTGRSDGYTFGSGTRLTVV.